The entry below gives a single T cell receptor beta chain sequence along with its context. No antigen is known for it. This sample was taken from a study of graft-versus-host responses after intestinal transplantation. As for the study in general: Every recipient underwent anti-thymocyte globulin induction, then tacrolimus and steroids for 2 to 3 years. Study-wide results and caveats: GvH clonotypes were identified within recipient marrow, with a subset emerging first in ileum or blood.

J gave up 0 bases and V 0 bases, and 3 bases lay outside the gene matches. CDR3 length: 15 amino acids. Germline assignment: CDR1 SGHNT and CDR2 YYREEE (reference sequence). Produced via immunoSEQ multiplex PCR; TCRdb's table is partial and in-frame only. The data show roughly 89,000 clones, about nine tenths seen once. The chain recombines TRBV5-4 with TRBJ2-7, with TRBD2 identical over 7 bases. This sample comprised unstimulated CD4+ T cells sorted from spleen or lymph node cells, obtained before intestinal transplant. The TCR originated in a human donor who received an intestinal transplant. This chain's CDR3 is CASSLGGGSSYEQYF. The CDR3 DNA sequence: TGTGCCAGCAGCTTGGGCGGGGGAAGCTCCTACGAGCAGTACTTC.